The 25 T cell receptor beta chains presented below share a single source sample, sequenced in a study of T cells after yellow fever vaccination. TCRdb redid the calling of the 5' RACE reads with MiXCR, one entry per CDR3 protein. The sample yields roughly 120,000 distinct CDR3 sequences, roughly 7.2% seen once. The sample in question was CD4+ T cells sorted from PBMCs, obtained approximately 40 days after the first yellow fever vaccination. Every receptor here comes from a man aged 18 to 30 who received the YFV17D yellow fever vaccine.

This clonotype was detected ten times or more. The CDR3, as DNA: TGTGCCAGCAGTCTGACTAGCGGGGGGCCCACAGATACGCAGTATTTT. Protein sequence: CASSLTSGGPTDTQYF. The chain has TRBV12-3 or TRBV12-4 and TRBJ2-3, with 13 bases that match TRBD2. V was clipped by 5 bases and J by 2 bases; unmatched bases: 4. The CDR3 consists of 16 residues.

This clonotype occurred many times. The genes are TRBV10-3 and TRBJ2-2; the D is unclear. V was shortened by 6 bases and J by 0 bases, with 8 bases between the two germline ends. The CDR3 contains 14 residues. Germline V gene lookup returns CDR1 ENHRY and CDR2 SYGVKD. CDR3 region: CAIRTLANTGELFF. The CDR3 DNA follows: TGTGCCATCAGGACTCTCGCGAACACCGGGGAGCTGTTTTTT.

At least ten counts were recorded for this clonotype. The chain employs TRBV5-1 and TRBJ1-4, with D maybe TRBD1 (6 bases). The CDR3 spans 15 residues. Germline lookup yields CDR1 SGHRS and CDR2 YFSETQ. Trimming pared 2 bases from V and 6 bases from J, leaving 14 bases between. This CDR3 reads CASSFSGARDEKLFF. CDR3 coding DNA: TGCGCCAGCAGCTTTTCGGGGGCTCGTGATGAAAAACTGTTTTTT.

V usage is TRBV7-9 and J usage is TRBJ1-5; D not certain. This CDR3 is built from 15 residues. Per the germline V gene, CDR1 is SEHNR and CDR2 is FQNEAQ (reference sequence). V lost 1 base and J lost 1, with 8 bases in between. The CDR3 is CASSLGSPSNQPQHF. The CDR3 nucleotides are TGTGCCAGCAGCTTAGGGTCCCCGAGCAATCAGCCCCAGCATTTT.

This clonotype occurred many times. This chain links TRBV5-1 with TRBJ2-1, with 9 bases lining up with TRBD2. Germline CDR1 SGHRS, CDR2 YFSETQ. V lost 1 base, J lost 3 bases, and 5 bases stayed unmatched. The CDR3 spans 16 residues. CDR3 sequence: CASSLSAGGLYNEQFF. Here the CDR3 DNA reads TGCGCCAGCAGCTTGTCGGCGGGGGGGCTCTACAATGAGCAGTTCTTC.

This clonotype has ten or more counts. V and J are TRBV6-2 or TRBV6-3 and TRBJ2-6; D remains unclear. Germline loops: CDR1 MNHEY, CDR2 SVGEGT. CDR3 length equals 11 residues. V lost 10 bases and J 0 bases, leaving 1 base between the germline ends. Written as DNA, the CDR3 is TGTGCCACCTCTGGGGCCAACGTCCTGACTTTC. Translating it yields CATSGANVLTF.

With respect to this clonotype: One base away lies a much larger clone, so this may be a sequencing read error. The chain employs TRBV6-2 or TRBV6-3 and TRBJ2-1, with D perhaps TRBD1 or TRBD2 (5 bases each). The CDR3 is 15 amino acids. CDR1 and CDR2 (germline): MNHEY, SVGEGT. CDR3 DNA sequence: TGTGCCAGCAGTTACCCGCAGGGCCGGGGCAATGAGCAGTCCTTC. Translating it yields CASSYPQGRGNEQSF.

This clonotype has ten or more counts. The chain links TRBV7-2 to TRBJ2-3, with 7 bases matching TRBD1. The V gene's germline CDR1 is SGHTA and CDR2 FQGNSA. The CDR3 sequence is 13 residues long. The ends lost 5 bases at V and 1 base at J; junction bases unmatched: 0. The CDR3 bases are TGTGCCAGCAGCCAGGGGGGCACAGATACGCAGTATTTT. Protein sequence: CASSQGGTDTQYF.

There are many counts of this clonotype. The chain joins TRBV7-2 to TRBJ1-4; weak D call: TRBD1 (5 bases). Germline CDR1 reads SGHTA; CDR2 reads FQGNSA. CDR3 length: 13 amino acids. Trimming removed 5 bases from V and 8 bases from J, with 12 bases in between. The CDR3 nucleotides are TGTGCCAGCAGCGTGACCGGGACGGAAAAACTGTTTTTT. Its protein is CASSVTGTEKLFF.

V usage is TRBV6-1 and J usage is TRBJ1-4; no clear D. Germline V lookup: CDR1 MNHNS, CDR2 SASEGT. The CDR3 has 13 amino acids. Between the trimmed V and J ends, which lost 5 bases and 8 bases, there was a span of 12 bases. In DNA, the CDR3 is TGTGCCAGCAGTCCTAGGCCGCCGGAAAAACTGTTTTTT. Protein product: CASSPRPPEKLFF.

Many counts were recorded for this clonotype. The rearrangement joins TRBV7-2 to TRBJ1-1; D unclear. Trimming removed 1 base from V and 3 bases from J, with 9 bases in between. The germline CDR1 and CDR2 sequences are SGHTA and FQGNSA. The CDR3 sequence is 14 residues long. CDR3 sequence reads: CASSLVFWDTEAFF. The DNA for the CDR3 is TGTGCCAGCAGCTTAGTATTTTGGGACACTGAAGCTTTCTTT.

In this sample, this clonotype turned up many times. The J gene is TRBJ2-7, the V gene TRBV27; no clear D. CDR3 length: 13 amino acids. The ends were cut back, 0 bases at V and 5 bases at J, with 8 bases in the middle. Germline values: CDR1 MNHEY, CDR2 SMNVEV (reference sequence). The CDR3 sequence: CASSLSGEDEQYF. The CDR3 nucleotides read TGTGCCAGCAGTTTATCCGGCGAGGACGAGCAGTACTTC.

This chain joins TRBV5-4 and TRBJ2-2; 8 bases map to TRBD1. V trimming: 6 bases; J trimming: 3 bases; junction bases outside the gene matches: 7. CDR1 SGHNT and CDR2 YYREEE come from the germline V gene (reference sequence). The CDR3 is made up of 15 amino acids. The CDR3 bases are TGTGCCAGCATCAAAGGACAGGGCGACACCGGGGAGCTGTTTTTT. Translated, it gives CASIKGQGDTGELFF. The full variable domain, in which reference TRBV5-4 and TRBJ2-2 provide the parts outside the CDR3, is ETGVTQSPTHLIKTRGQQVTLRCSSQSGHNTVSWYQQALGQGPQFIFQYYREEENGRGNFPPRFSGLQFPNYSSELNVNALELDDSALYLCASIKGQGDTGELFFGEGSRLTVL.

This clonotype has at least ten counts. This CDR3 is CASSPRQGSDTQYF. CDR3 DNA: TGTGCCAGCAGTCCTCGACAGGGATCAGATACGCAGTATTTT. The chain is built from TRBV6-2 or TRBV6-3 and TRBJ2-3, with 7 positions matching TRBD1. CDR1 is MNHEY and CDR2 is SVGEGT in the germline V gene. J gave up 4 bases and V 5 bases, and 6 bases lay outside the gene matches. The CDR3 runs to 14 residues.

Regarding this clonotype: This may arise from a read error, as a much more abundant clone is one base away. The chain combines TRBV20-1 with TRBJ2-3, with D possibly TRBD2 on 6 matching bases. The CDR3 is 13 residues long. Germline CDR1 is DFQATT and CDR2 is SNEGSKA (reference sequence). Trimming cost V 5 bases and J 0 bases, with 9 bases left between them. This CDR3 reads CSAPGTSTDTQYF. In DNA, the CDR3 is TGCAGTGCTCCCGGGACTAGCACAGATACGCAGTATTTT.

This clonotype was detected ten times or more. The chain combines TRBV7-6 with TRBJ2-7; D is unresolved. There are 12 residues in the CDR3. Germline loops: CDR1 SGHVS, CDR2 FNYEAQ. Trimming cost V 5 bases and J 3 bases, with 8 bases left between them. The CDR3 DNA reads as TGTGCCAGCAGCAGGTCCAACTACGAGCAGTACTTC. Amino acid sequence: CASSRSNYEQYF. Combining the CDR3 with reference TRBV7-6 and TRBJ2-7 gives the whole variable domain GAGVSQSPRYKVTKRGQDVALRCDPISGHVSLYWYRQALGQGPEFLTYFNYEAQQDKSGLPNDRFSAERPEGSISTLTIQRTEQRDSAMYRCASSRSNYEQYFGPGTRLTVT.

This clonotype was seen repeatedly, ten times or more. The chain couples TRBV10-3 to TRBJ2-3, with D perhaps assigned TRBD1 or TRBD2 (5 bases each). Germline lookup yields CDR1 ENHRY and CDR2 SYGVKD. Trimming pared 3 bases from V and 3 bases from J, leaving 13 bases between. This CDR3 has 15 residues. In nucleotides, the CDR3 is TGTGCCATCAGTGATGCAGGGACCAAAACAGATACGCAGTATTTT. Protein: CAISDAGTKTDTQYF.

This clonotype was counted at least ten times. This chain uses TRBV12-3 or TRBV12-4 with TRBJ1-1; D unresolved. The CDR3 extends over 14 amino acids. The V end was cut by 8 bases, the J end by 5 bases, with 18 bases between. The CDR3 here is CASFPGNRRTEAFF. CDR3 coding DNA: TGTGCCAGCTTCCCGGGGAACCGGAGGACTGAAGCTTTCTTT.

This clonotype was seen repeatedly, ten times or more. V usage is TRBV6-5 and J usage is TRBJ2-2; maybe TRBD1 (8 bases). Trimming removed 6 bases from V and 8 bases from J, with 19 bases in between. CDR3 length: 15 amino acids. The germline gives CDR1 MNHEY, CDR2 SVGAGI. The CDR3 spells CASRLLQGGAGELFF. The CDR3 nucleotides read TGTGCCAGCAGACTGTTACAGGGGGGGGCTGGGGAGCTGTTTTTT.

This clonotype appeared many times. The CDR3 DNA is TGTGCCAGCTCACGATTCGACAGGGCCTCCTACAATGAGCAGTTCTTC. Protein sequence: CASSRFDRASYNEQFF. This chain joins TRBV18 and TRBJ2-1; 7 positions match TRBD1. Germline V gene data show CDR1 as KGHSH and CDR2 as LQKENI. There are 16 residues in the CDR3. Trimming cost V 4 bases and J 0 bases; bases outside gene matches: 6.

This clonotype was recorded at least ten times. This chain joins TRBV2 and TRBJ2-2; D ambiguous. The ends were cut back, 4 bases at V and 7 bases at J, with 4 bases in the middle. The CDR3 length is 11 residues. The germline gives CDR1 SNHLY, CDR2 FYNNEI. CDR3 nucleotide sequence: TGTGCCAGCAGTGTCCTCGGGGAGCTGTTTTTT. Protein product: CASSVLGELFF.

This clonotype has a count of ten or more. The chain couples TRBV7-2 to TRBJ1-6; D is uncertain. CDR1 SGHTA and CDR2 FQGNSA come from the germline V gene. The V and J ends lost 1 base and 10 bases respectively, with 8 bases between them. This CDR3 comprises 13 residues. In DNA, the CDR3 is TGTGCCAGCAGCTTAGGGTGGAGCTCACCCCTCCACTTT. Residues: CASSLGWSSPLHF.

This clonotype occurred many times. The chain has TRBV20-1 and TRBJ2-2, with no clear D. This CDR3 spans 14 amino acids. Between the trimmed V and J ends, which lost 2 bases and 1 base, there was a span of 8 bases. Germline V gives CDR1 DFQATT, CDR2 SNEGSKA (reference sequence). The CDR3 DNA sequence: TGCAGTGCTAGACGGACCCAGAACACCGGGGAGCTGTTTTTT. Residues: CSARRTQNTGELFF.

Comments on this clonotype: A single base separates this from a much larger clone, so it may be a read error. The chain uses TRBV29-1 and TRBJ2-7; TRBD1 or TRBD2 may be the D gene (5 bases each). From germline, CDR1 is SQVTM and CDR2 ANQGSEA. The V end lost 7 bases, the J end lost 5 bases, and 9 bases lay between the germline ends. The CDR3 consists of 10 residues. The CDR3 here is CSALGDEQYF. The CDR3 bases are TGCAGCGCATTGGGGGACGAGCAGTACTTC.

This chain joins TRBV29-1 and TRBJ2-3, with 12 bases aligning to TRBD2. Germline V gene lookup returns CDR1 SQVTM and CDR2 ANQGSEA. J gave up 9 bases and V 3 bases, and 4 bases lay outside the gene matches. The CDR3 is 13 residues long. In DNA form, the CDR3 reads TGCAGCGTTGATCGGACTAGCGGGGACACGCAGTATTTT. Its protein product is CSVDRTSGDTQYF.